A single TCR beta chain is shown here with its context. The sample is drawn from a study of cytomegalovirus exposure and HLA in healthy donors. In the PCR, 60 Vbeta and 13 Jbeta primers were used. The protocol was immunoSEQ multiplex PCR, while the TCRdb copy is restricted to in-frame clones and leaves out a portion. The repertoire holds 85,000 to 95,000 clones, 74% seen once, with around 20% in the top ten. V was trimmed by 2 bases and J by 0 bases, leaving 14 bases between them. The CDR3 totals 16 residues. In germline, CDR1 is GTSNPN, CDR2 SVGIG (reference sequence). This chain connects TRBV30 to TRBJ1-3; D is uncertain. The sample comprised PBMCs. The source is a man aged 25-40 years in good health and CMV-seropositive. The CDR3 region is CAWSPRGRDSGNTIYF. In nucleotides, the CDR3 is TGTGCCTGGAGTCCGCGAGGGAGGGACTCTGGAAACACCATATATTTT.